The clone carrying this T cell receptor (beta chain) occurred a few times. This sample was included in a study of blood T cells in healthy people across ages. The germline V gene has CDR1 MGHRA and CDR2 YSYEKL. V was clipped by 3 bases and J by 9 bases, with 23 bases between them. The CDR3 spans 16 residues. Using a J-beta primer mix together with a sample-barcoded 5' primer, a second PCR was run for roughly 7 to 11 cycles. One entry per CDR3 protein results from TCRdb running MiXCR on the 5' RACE reads. The profile shows around 1,500,000 distinct CDR3 sequences, roughly 30% of them singletons. The V and J genes are TRBV4-1 and TRBJ1-1; TRBD1 is a possible D gene (6 bases). Sample: blood. This sequence was found in a woman younger than 45 in good health. DNA for the CDR3: TGCGCCAGCAGCCAGCGACAGGTCCAGGTTATTATTCAAGCTTTCTTT. Its protein product is CASSQRQVQVIIQAFF.